The present TCR beta chain was sequenced within a study of blood T cell repertoires in COVID-19 (dated by TCRdb to the early 2020s). Regarding the study in general: Samples from collaborators originated in the United States, Italy and Spain and spanned both the acute and convalescent phases of COVID-19. The prospective study material was composed of cDNA or gDNA derived from T cells, B-cell-depleted T cells, or PBMCs. Subjects who had been exposed to COVID-19, were actively infected with it, or had recovered from it provided the deeply sampled blood TCRbeta repertoires that made up the dataset. The repertoires were released in a freely available public database intended as a resource for research on the immune response to SARS-CoV-2. Samples were obtained from the ongoing ImmuneRACE study (first 160 participants) and from over 1,000 subjects provided by 6 global collaborators. Nearly every sample came with metadata listing a de-identified subject ID, COVID-19 status, age in years and sex. Where HLA class I and class II types were available, the types were taken from metadata supplied by the sample provider, not from assay-based typing. Paper-wide results and their limitations: Clinical and demographic metadata were provided uncurated, with the amount varying by source and participant.

Germline trimming amounts to 1 base on V and 7 bases on J, with 8 as the count of junction bases outside the gene matches. The CDR3 sequence holds 16 residues, the cysteine and phenylalanine included. Only the CDR3 portion is preserved as DNA: 48 bases, with reading frame beginning at the first base. Sequences LGHDT (CDR1) and YNNKEL (CDR2) are obtained from the germline V gene (reference sequence). A word on this clone: The specificity of this receptor is unknown. Base-call qualities are not available, and no considerably larger clone is one nucleotide away.

Participants in the prospective study were aged roughly 18 to 100 years, lived in about two dozen United States geographic areas, and enrolled through a virtual design. In the prospective study, cohorts were assigned on the basis of participant-reported clinical history obtained from a screening survey and a study questionnaire. In the prospective study, mobile phlebotomists collected whole blood, serum and a nasopharyngeal or oropharyngeal swab from each participant. Additional blood draws and questionnaires over an approximately 2-month period could optionally be provided by prospective study participants. Before DNA extraction, blood samples from the prospective study were shipped at room temperature or frozen. The immunoSEQ Assay, a bias-controlled multiplex PCR, was used to amplify TCRbeta CDR3 regions from genomic DNA. In the original analysis: The number of nucleated cells in each sample was estimated by amplification of reference gene primers within the assay. Sequence reads were collapsed and filtered to measure the absolute abundance of every unique TCRbeta CDR3 rearrangement. For each sample, productive Simpson clonality was calculated by taking the square root of Simpson's diversity index across productive rearrangements. Imported from immuneACCESS, the table was reduced by TCRdb to in-frame sequences with V and J called. These copies leave out some clones; in studies compared against another copy, an unresolved V gene accounts for under half, and the cause of the remainder is not known. V and J calls and clone size are as listed in that table; D and trimming were resolved from the DNA. The sample contains over 350,000 clones, around 90% of them found a single time. The ten largest clonotypes hold approximately 2% of the sample.

Input material: PBMCs or T cells enriched from blood (not recorded which). Rearrangement joined TRBV3-1 (or the pseudogene TRBV3-2) to TRBJ2-7, and TRBD2 matches 12 of the central bases. The receptor comes from a woman aged 18-29 years with acute COVID-19. Here the CDR3 is given as CASSQATSGSYGEQYF. The bases are TGTGCCAGCAGCCAAGCGACTAGCGGGAGTTATGGGGAGCAGTACTTC.